Sequencing of this T cell receptor beta chain was carried out in a study of T-cell reconstitution after alpha-beta-depleted transplantation in children. Study results and caveats: In some patients, recipient T cells and intrathymic progenitors surviving conditioning explained high day-60 diversity. Newly produced T cells mostly provided counts and TCRbeta diversity after one year, as hyperexpanded clones declined. Several hundred expanded graft clones reportedly supplied alpha-beta T cells about two months after transplant.

Unique molecular identifiers were built into the TCRbeta library. TCRdb itself ran the PCR reads through MiXCR, one entry per CDR3 protein. The sample holds about 250,000 distinct CDR3 sequences, roughly a quarter seen once. This CDR3 region has 13 residues. The V gene lost 4 bases and the J gene lost 6 bases, with 10 bases spanning the gap. Germline CDR1 is LGHDT and CDR2 is YNNKEL (reference sequence). With respect to this clonotype: Its antigen remains unidentified.

The sequence came from a female patient aged 2 to 10 who had a stem cell transplant for congenital amegakaryocytic thrombocytopenia, so the T cells may come from the graft donor. The chain uses TRBV3-1 and TRBJ1-5; D is undetermined. The source material was PBMCs, mostly from graft donor cells, sampled 360 days after TCRalphabeta/CD19-depleted stem cell transplant. The CDR3 sequence is CASSPKGRQPQHF. CDR3 coding DNA: TGTGCCAGCAGCCCTAAAGGCCGTCAGCCCCAGCATTTT.